A selection of T cell receptor beta chains follows, all from one sample in a study of spatial heterogeneity in lung cancer. TCRdb itself ran the 5' RACE reads through MiXCR, one entry per CDR3 protein. The table includes about 19,000 distinct CDR3 sequences, 10% detected once. Material: PBMCs, obtained at follow-up. The receptors stem from a female donor with early-stage non-small cell lung cancer. Each CDR3 is given without its conserved first and last residue. Each record gives: D gene, V gene, J gene, CDR3 protein. D genes are given only for firm matches.

TRBD2	TRBV6-1	TRBJ2-7	ASRAGGGEQY
NA	TRBV6-5	TRBJ2-1	ASSSHLLAGGHEQF
NA	TRBV11-1	TRBJ2-3	ASSLAARPSTDTQY
TRBD2	TRBV5-1	TRBJ2-1	ASSLEGLAGGGINSYNEQF
TRBD2	TRBV19	TRBJ2-2	ASSVTSGNTGELF
NA	TRBV7-2	TRBJ2-3	ASKDYRTDTQY
TRBD2	TRBV7-2	TRBJ2-5	ASSLGPGLAGETQY
NA	TRBV7-9	TRBJ2-7	ASSLGQVRDEQY
TRBD1	TRBV6-6	TRBJ1-1	ASSYLGQAPGEAF
NA	TRBV12-3/TRBV12-4	TRBJ1-4	ASTQRMGTNNEKLF
TRBD1	TRBV4-3	TRBJ1-2	ASSQDVDGQGVWGYT
NA	TRBV19	TRBJ2-2	ASSIVGGGTGELF
TRBD1	TRBV19	TRBJ1-5	ATEGQGNLNQPQH
NA	TRBV18	TRBJ1-5	ATGRRNDGQPQH
NA	TRBV2	TRBJ2-3	AGASRQTDTQY
NA	TRBV7-2	TRBJ2-4	ASSKGRGDKNIQY
NA	TRBV7-2	TRBJ2-1	ASSLVGPSSGYNEQF
NA	TRBV5-1	TRBJ2-1	ASSWRPNPSYYNEQF
TRBD2	TRBV3-1	TRBJ2-7	ASSYSGTTYEQY
TRBD2	TRBV20-1	TRBJ2-3	SAGSSGNTDTQY
NA	TRBV15	TRBJ2-2	ATSHDSITGELF
TRBD1	TRBV11-2	TRBJ2-1	ASSFTTGGDEQF
TRBD1	TRBV18	TRBJ2-7	ASSPTTGGREQY
NA	TRBV20-1	TRBJ1-2	SARDLRTVYGYT
TRBD1	TRBV7-2	TRBJ1-6	ASSHGTAHSPLH
TRBD1	TRBV5-1	TRBJ1-6	ASSLAGTGVNSPLH
TRBD2	TRBV5-1	TRBJ2-1	ASSPVGLADYNEQF
NA	TRBV5-5	TRBJ2-3	ASSSIGSTDTQY
TRBD2	TRBV6-2/TRBV6-3	TRBJ2-7	ASRSTSGEAYEQY
TRBD2	TRBV9	TRBJ2-1	ASSVGGTSVNEQF
TRBD1	TRBV20-1	TRBJ1-4	SAREWTGGEKLF
NA	TRBV18	TRBJ2-5	ASSRSGTETQY
TRBD1	TRBV20-1	TRBJ1-6	SALTGRLQSPLH
NA	TRBV29-1	TRBJ2-1	SVGAENEQF
NA	TRBV15	TRBJ2-7	ATSRDKVGEQY
TRBD2	TRBV29-1	TRBJ2-3	SVVGGRDTDTQY
NA	TRBV6-5	TRBJ2-7	ASSQIPGPQQHEQY
NA	TRBV28	TRBJ2-1	ASRTYNEQF
NA	TRBV5-1	TRBJ2-5	ASSLVGETQY
TRBD1	TRBV15	TRBJ2-1	ATSGGQGPNEQF
TRBD1	TRBV28	TRBJ2-7	ASRGTGGKNEQY
NA	TRBV3-1	TRBJ2-7	ASKGQGRPSYEQY
TRBD2	TRBV6-1	TRBJ2-5	ASSEPYSGRAEETQY